The sample holds a few counts of the clone carrying this TCR beta chain. Barcoded TCR alpha and TCR beta cDNA libraries with UMIs came from 5'RACE using constant-segment primers. TCRdb re-called the 5' RACE reads with MiXCR, one entry per CDR3 protein. The sample holds roughly 550,000 distinct CDR3 sequences, roughly 21% seen once. These data originate in a study of T-cell memory formation after mild COVID-19. CDR3 length: 15 amino acids. V gave up 4 bases and J gave up 0 bases; unmatched junction bases: 3. The clonotype originates from an adult woman who had mild COVID-19 (a few samples of this study predate the infection). Cell type and time point are not known. J is TRBJ1-5 and V is TRBV12-3 or TRBV12-4; 7 nucleotides line up with TRBD1. The material sequenced was PBMCs or a T cell subset sorted from them (not recorded which). The CDR3 DNA reads as TGTGCCAGCAGTTCACAGGGGTATAGCAATCAGCCCCAGCATTTT. Translating gives CASSSQGYSNQPQHF.